What follows is one TCR beta chain and its context. Its antigen is unknown. The sample holds no much larger clone one base away, and base qualities are not on file. This entry belongs to a study of Ad26.COV2.S vaccination and SARS-CoV-2 variants (dated by TCRdb to about 2021). Background for the entire study: Donors in the vaccine arm were drawn from COV1001, a multicentre, randomized, double-blind, placebo-controlled phase I-IIa trial testing Ad26.COV2.S in healthy adults. Ad26.COV2.S was given intramuscularly at 5x10^10 or 1x10^11 viral particles, as a single shot or as two shots 56 days apart. Sequencing of the TCRbeta repertoire served to evaluate the specificity and breadth of SARS-CoV-2-reactive T cell receptors following Ad26.COV2.S vaccination. The TCR-sequenced set comprised approximately 32 samples: around 20 Ad26.COV2.S vaccine recipients, 5 placebo recipients and 8 SARS-CoV-2 convalescent individuals. Trial participants were randomized into five groups of five: low-dose or high-dose Ad26.COV2.S given once or twice, or placebo on both occasions. Investigators remained blinded to trial group allocation during experiments and outcome assessment. What the study reported, not specific to this receptor: The authors noted that the TCR breadth and depth analyses may have underestimated total T cell responses. Higher spike-specific TCR breadth was observed in Ad26.COV2.S recipients than in placebo recipients (P = 0.0014). After vaccination, spike-specific CD8+ and CD4+ T cell responses were reported to show substantial breadth. The study lacked the statistical power to compare responses across vaccine doses or regimens. Vaccine and placebo recipients had similar non-spike TCR breadth, a finding consistent with the vaccine containing only spike.

The junction shows trimming of 0 bases on V and 0 bases on J, plus 12 bases between the germline ends. CDR1 and CDR2 were assigned from the germline V gene as LGHNA and YNFKEQ. The CDR3, cysteine through phenylalanine, is 17 amino acids long. Kept here is only the CDR3 DNA, which spans 51 bases and is read in frame from base 1. The immunoSEQ Assay was the method used to sequence TCRbeta CDR3 regions. After extraction, genomic DNA underwent amplification by bias-controlled multiplex PCR, followed by high-throughput sequencing. On the authors' methods: Collapsing and filtering of sequences were performed to quantify the absolute abundance of each unique TCRbeta CDR3 region. T cell fraction was estimated by normalizing TCRbeta template counts to usable DNA, which was measured by amplifying reference genes present in all nucleated cells. Repertoire TCRs were annotated as SARS-CoV-2-specific when V gene, CDR3 amino acid sequence and J gene were exactly matched to a known reactive TCR set. The reference SARS-CoV-2 TCR set was derived from MIRA and filtered for enrichment in COVID-19-positive ImmuneCODE repertoires, a step that removed public or cross-reactive TCRs. Drawing on the MIRA antigens, annotated TCRs were analysed further at the level of specific ORF or position within ORF. Breadth was defined as the number of annotated unique rearrangements divided by the total number of unique productive rearrangements, and depth was defined as the summed frequency of the annotated unique rearrangements. TCR breadth was compared between groups using two-sided Wilcoxon rank-sum tests. TCRdb stores this immuneACCESS table with in-frame sequences only. Part of the clones is absent; in the studies checked, under half of the shortfall reflects unresolved V genes, and no reason is known for the rest. V and J calls and clone size are those listed in that table; D and trimming were worked out from the DNA. The sample profile shows about 460,000 clones; about 89% of them were found once. Clones ranked in the top ten supply over 1.5% of the sample.

Interpreted using the paper, the treatment or condition label stands for: some 19 received Ad26.COV2.S at low or high dose, single or two shots; roughly five received placebo; per-sample allocation not given. Repertoires of vaccine and placebo recipients were sequenced from samples taken on day 63 after the first injection. Between 29 July and 7 August 2020, Cohort 1b enrolled some 25 adults aged 18-55 years at one site in Boston, USA. Ad26.COV2.S was a replication-incompetent adenovirus type 26 vector that expressed a prefusion-stabilized SARS-CoV-2 spike protein derived from the original Wuhan strain.

The chain is assembled from TRBV4-2 and TRBJ1-5, with no confidently assigned D gene. The source is a person between 18 and 65 years old who received the Ad26.COV2.S COVID-19 vaccine or a placebo. The sample here was peripheral blood, taken in a trial of Ad26.COV2.S vaccine versus placebo. The nucleotides are TGTGCCAGCAGCCAAGATCAGGAAACCCTTAGCAATCAGCCCCAGCATTTT. Its translation reads: CASSQDQETLSNQPQHF.